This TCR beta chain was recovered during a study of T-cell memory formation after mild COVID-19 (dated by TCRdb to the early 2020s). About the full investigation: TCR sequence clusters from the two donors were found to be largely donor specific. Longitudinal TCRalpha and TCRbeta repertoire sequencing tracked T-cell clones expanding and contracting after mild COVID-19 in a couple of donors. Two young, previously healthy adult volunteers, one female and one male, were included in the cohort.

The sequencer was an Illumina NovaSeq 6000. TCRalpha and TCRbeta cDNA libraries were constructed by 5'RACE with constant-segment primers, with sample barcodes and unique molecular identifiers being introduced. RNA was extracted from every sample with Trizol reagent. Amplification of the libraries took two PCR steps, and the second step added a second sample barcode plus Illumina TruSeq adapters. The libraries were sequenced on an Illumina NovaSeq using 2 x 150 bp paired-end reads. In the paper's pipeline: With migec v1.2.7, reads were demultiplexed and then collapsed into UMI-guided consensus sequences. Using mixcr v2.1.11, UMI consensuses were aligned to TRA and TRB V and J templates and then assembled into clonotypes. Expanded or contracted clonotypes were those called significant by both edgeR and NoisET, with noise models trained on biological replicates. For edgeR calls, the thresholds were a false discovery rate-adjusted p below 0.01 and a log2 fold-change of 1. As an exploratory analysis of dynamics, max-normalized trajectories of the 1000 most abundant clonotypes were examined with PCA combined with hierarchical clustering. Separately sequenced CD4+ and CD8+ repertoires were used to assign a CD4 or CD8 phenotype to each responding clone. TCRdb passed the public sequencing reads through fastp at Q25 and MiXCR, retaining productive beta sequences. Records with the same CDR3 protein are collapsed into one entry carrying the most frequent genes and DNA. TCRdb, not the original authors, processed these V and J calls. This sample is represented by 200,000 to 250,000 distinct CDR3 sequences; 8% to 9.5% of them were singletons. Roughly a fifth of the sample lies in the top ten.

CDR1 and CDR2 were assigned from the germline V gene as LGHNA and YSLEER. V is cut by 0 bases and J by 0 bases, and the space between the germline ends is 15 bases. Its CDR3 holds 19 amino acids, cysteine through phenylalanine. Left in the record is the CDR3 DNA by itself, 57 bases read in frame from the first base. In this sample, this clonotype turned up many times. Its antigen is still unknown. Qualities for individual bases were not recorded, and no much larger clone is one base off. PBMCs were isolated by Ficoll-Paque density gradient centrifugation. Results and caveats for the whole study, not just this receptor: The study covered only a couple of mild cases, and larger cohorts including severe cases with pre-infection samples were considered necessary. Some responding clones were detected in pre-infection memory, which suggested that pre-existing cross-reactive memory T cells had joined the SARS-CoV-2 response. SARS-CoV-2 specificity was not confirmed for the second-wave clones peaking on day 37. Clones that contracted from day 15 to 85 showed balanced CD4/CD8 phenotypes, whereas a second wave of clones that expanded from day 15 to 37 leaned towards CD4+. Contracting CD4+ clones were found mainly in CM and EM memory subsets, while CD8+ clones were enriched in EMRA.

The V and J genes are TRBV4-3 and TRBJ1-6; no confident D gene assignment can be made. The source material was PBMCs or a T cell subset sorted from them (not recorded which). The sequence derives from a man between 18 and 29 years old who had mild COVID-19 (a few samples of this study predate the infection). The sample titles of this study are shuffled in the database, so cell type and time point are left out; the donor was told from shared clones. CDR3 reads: CASSQDWLGGISYNSPLHF. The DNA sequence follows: TGCGCCAGCAGCCAAGATTGGTTGGGCGGGATCTCCTATAATTCACCCCTCCACTTT.